The entry below describes one TCR beta chain. Its matching antigen is unknown. This CDR3 is 12 amino acids long. Germline CDR1 is SGHAT and CDR2 is FQNNGV. It was with 60 Vbeta and 13 Jbeta primers that the PCR ran. Sequencing used immunoSEQ multiplex PCR; TCRdb keeps in-frame clones, though not all of them. This table holds 80,000 to 100,000 clones, roughly 70% found once. The data are from a study of cytomegalovirus exposure and HLA in healthy donors. Overall study results and limits: Reports indicated that the classifier achieved high specificity and sensitivity in diagnosing cytomegalovirus status.

The source of this sequence is a man in his forties or fifties in good health and CMV-seronegative. This chain uses TRBV11-2 with TRBJ2-5; D unclear. The tail of the sequence fits TRBJ2-7 better, so the J call may be wrong. Sequencing was done on a sample of PBMCs. The CDR3 DNA reads TGTGCCAGCAGCAACAGTCCCTACGAGCAGTACTTC. It codes for CASSNSPYEQYF.